The sequence of this T cell receptor beta chain was determined in a study of T cells in Graves' hyperthyroidism and ophthalmopathy. The germline V gene encodes CDR1 MNHNS and CDR2 SASEGT. J gave up 1 base and V 6 bases, and 9 bases lay outside the gene matches. The CDR3 runs 17 residues. As regards this clonotype: With a much larger clone just one base away, this may be a read error. This likely comes from a read error, as the CDR3 has no conserved phenylalanine or tryptophan at its end.

TCR beta CDR3 regions were amplified from RNA transcripts. First-round RT-PCR with HTBI primers amplified the TCR CDR3 region. TCRdb recomputed calls from the multiplex PCR reads with MiXCR, one row per CDR3 protein. The data hold around 500,000 distinct CDR3 sequences, with around 15% observed a single time. The specimen was blood. This TCR was recovered from a woman in her 40s with Graves' hyperthyroidism. The V gene is TRBV6-1, the J gene TRBJ2-1; TRBD1 agrees at 10 bases. CDR3 coding DNA: TGTGCCAGCAGCGGACAGGGGGGTCTAGGGTCCTACAATGAGCAGTTCCTC. It specifies CASSGQGGLGSYNEQFL.